The next 9 T cell receptor beta chains were all read from a single sample in a study of tumor and adjacent non-tumor tissue in lung cancer. TCRbeta libraries were built with three rounds of nested PCR, modified from ARM-PCR. TCRdb re-called the multiplex PCR reads with MiXCR, one entry per CDR3 protein. The sample consists of 100,000 to 150,000 distinct CDR3 sequences, roughly 64% of them appearing once. This sample's RNA came from whole unsorted tissue. The sample consisted of lung tumor tissue. These receptors were taken from a young man with non-small cell lung cancer.

In the case of this clonotype: This may be a read error: a much more frequent sequence differs by one nucleotide. The chain joins TRBV5-4 to TRBJ2-6; D gene uncertain. Looked up from germline, CDR1 is SGHNT and CDR2 is YYREEE (reference sequence). The CDR3 totals 13 residues. The CDR3: CASSSSEANVLTF. DNA of the CDR3: TGTGCCAGCAGCTCCTCTGAGGCCAACGTCCTGACTTTC.

Details on this clonotype: The junction and the germline gene differ at one end; a read error may be behind it. The chain uses TRBV11-2 and TRBJ2-1; D unclear. The CDR3 is 16 residues long. Germline lookup yields CDR1 SGHAT and CDR2 FQNNGV. This chain's CDR3 is CATSLSLVSSYNEQLF. Here the CDR3 DNA reads TGTGCCACCAGCTTATCCTTGGTGAGCTCCTACAATGAGCAGTTATTC.

This clonotype was found once. Because the CDR3 is missing its conserved closing phenylalanine or tryptophan, this is likely a read error. It is unclear where the CDR3 begins or ends on the DNA, so no DNA is shown, and the CDR3 is as TCRdb lists it. The gene calls are TRBV20-1 and TRBJ2-2; TRBD1, as called in the table, went unchecked against the DNA. CDR1 is DFQATT and CDR2 is SNEGSKA in the germline V gene (reference sequence). From its first to its last residue, the CDR3 has 16 amino acids. The CDR3 sequence: CSARDQRQGLAGEMFS.

This clonotype appeared many times. The V call is TRBV4-3, the J call TRBJ1-2; the D is unclear. CDR3 length: 14 residues. Germline loops: CDR1 LGHNA, CDR2 YSLEER. Trimming took off 0 bases at V and 7 bases at J, with 12 bases between the two ends. The CDR3 DNA sequence: TGCGCCAGCAGCCAAGATTTGATCAACGGTGGCTACACCTTC. This codes for CASSQDLINGGYTF.

The sample holds many counts of this clonotype. The chain joins TRBV20-1 to TRBJ1-5, with TRBD1 as a possible D gene (6 bases). Germline V gene data show CDR1 as DFQATT and CDR2 as SNEGSKA (reference sequence). The CDR3 length is 13 residues. V lost 3 bases to trimming and J lost 7 bases, with 13 bases between them. The CDR3 DNA reads TGCAGTGCTAGTCAGGGGACGGGGCAGCCCCAGCATTTT. This codes for CSASQGTGQPQHF.

Of note for this clonotype: A much larger clonotype is one base distant, so this may be a read error. The conserved phenylalanine or tryptophan is not found at the CDR3 terminus, so this likely reflects a read error. V usage is TRBV20-1 and J usage is TRBJ2-3; 15 positions match TRBD2. Germline V CDR1 and CDR2: DFQATT, SNEGSKA (reference sequence). The ends lost 6 bases at V and 4 bases at J; junction bases unmatched: 11. This CDR3 has 17 amino acids. The CDR3 region is CSAARTSGGARPDTQYY. DNA of the CDR3: TGCAGTGCAGCGAGGACTAGCGGGGGGGCCAGGCCAGATACGCAGTATTAT.

Comments on this clonotype: The junction departs from the called germline gene at one end, perhaps through a read error. The chain uses TRBV29-1 and TRBJ2-5, with a weak D call TRBD1 (6 bases). In germline, CDR1 is SQVTM, CDR2 ANQGSEA. This CDR3 comprises 13 residues. CDR3 nucleotide sequence: TGCAGCGTTGAGAGGGGGTCACAAGAGACCCAGTATTTC. Translated: CSVERGSQETQYF.

The chain is built from TRBV4-2 and TRBJ1-1; D is perhaps TRBD1 (6 bases). Germline V gene sequence: CDR1 LGHNA, CDR2 YNFKEQ. The CDR3 is made up of 15 amino acids. V lost 5 bases and J 2 bases, leaving 15 bases between the germline ends. CDR3 DNA sequence: TGTGCCAGCAGCTCTAGCCAGACAGGTAACACTGAAGCTTTCTTT. Its protein product is CASSSSQTGNTEAFF.

In regard to this clonotype: The conserved final phenylalanine or tryptophan is absent from the CDR3, which likely points to a read error. The chain employs TRBV6-5 and TRBJ1-2, with no clear D. Germline lookup yields CDR1 MNHEY and CDR2 SVGAGI. V was cut by 6 bases and J by 3 bases, with 11 bases left in between. The CDR3 loop spans 13 amino acids. The CDR3 here is CASSYGLDYGYTI. CDR3 in DNA: TGTGCCAGCAGCTATGGACTTGACTATGGCTACACCATC.